Here is one TCR beta chain with its context. Its antigen remains unidentified. At one of its ends the junction is not consistent with the germline gene, which may arise from a read error. The sample belongs to a study of Graves' ophthalmopathy and Graves' hyperthyroidism. The study's findings and limits: The majority of expanded thyroid clonotypes above 0.001 frequency also occurred in blood.

RNA transcripts were the source from which TCR beta CDR3 regions were amplified. First-round RT-PCR with HTBI primers preceded a second-round multiplex PCR. TCRdb analysed the multiplex PCR reads with MiXCR anew, one entry per CDR3 protein. The data contain some 350,000 distinct CDR3 sequences, about 15% of them seen just once; the ten biggest clones take up 2.4%. The CDR3 is 14 residues long. CDR1 is SGHTA and CDR2 is FQGNSA in the germline V gene. The chain joins TRBV7-2 to TRBJ2-2, with D possibly matching TRBD2 (6 bases). This receptor was obtained from an adult woman with stable Graves' hyperthyroidism. The sequencing sample was made of peripheral blood. The CDR3 DNA reads as TGTGCCAGCAGCTTATCCTGCAAAGGCGGGGATCTGTTTTTT. It yields the protein CASSLSCKGGDLFF.